Detailed here is one T cell receptor beta chain. Repertoires were generated with immunoSEQ multiplex PCR, while TCRdb's copy carries only in-frame clones and drops some. This sample has roughly 350,000 clones, with under 95% found just once. The CDR3 sequence is 15 residues long. From germline, CDR1 is SGHKS and CDR2 YYEKEE (reference sequence). V dropped 5 bases and J dropped 5; count of bases not matched to a gene: 8. The sample originates from a study of blood T cell repertoires in COVID-19. Overall study: Nucleic acid was either cDNA or gDNA, and it came from T cells, B-cell-depleted T cells, or PBMCs.

Material for sequencing was PBMCs or T cells enriched from blood (not recorded which). The TCR sequence derives from a woman in her twenties or thirties who had recovered from COVID-19. The rearrangement joins TRBV5-5 to TRBJ2-7; 12 bases line up with TRBD1. In nucleotides, the CDR3 is TGTGCCAGCAGTACCGGGACAGGGGGCGACGACGAGCAGTACTTC. Protein: CASSTGTGGDDEQYF.